By share of the sample, the clone carrying this TCR beta chain is medium-sized. The data were taken from a study of metastatic and nonmetastatic thyroid tumors. Not a single patient had been given any form of treatment at any point before undergoing thyroid surgery. The V and J ends lost 0 bases and 2 bases respectively, with 4 bases between them. Germline lookup yields CDR1 SNHLY and CDR2 FYNNEI. The CDR3 is made up of 13 amino acids. TCRdb reprocessed the PCR reads via MiXCR. In the table there are about 29,000 clones, around 16% of which are singletons. This rearrangement joins TRBV2 to TRBJ2-5; no reliable D call. This TCR was recovered from a female donor with papillary thyroid cancer or a benign thyroid nodule (not recorded which). Some clones in this sample may be carry-over from other donors' samples. The sequenced sample consisted of blood. The CDR3 region is CASSEALQETQYF. Here the CDR3 DNA reads TGTGCCAGCAGTGAAGCACTTCAAGAGACCCAGTACTTC.